This T cell receptor beta chain was sequenced for a study of shared clonotypes between healthy human individuals. Assay used: immunoSEQ multiplex PCR; TCRdb lists only in-frame clones, some missing. Among hundreds of thousands of clones listed, roughly 97% were seen once. The origin of this receptor is a woman in her 30s in good health. Sequencing was carried out using naive CD4+ T cells sorted from blood. Subset specified: CD45RA+ positively selected.

CDR3 protein: CASSPLAGTIGELFF. CDR3 DNA sequence: TGTGCCAGCAGCCCGTTAGCGGGGACGATCGGGGAGCTGTTTTTT. The chain links TRBV11-2 to TRBJ2-2; 8 positions match TRBD2. The CDR3 is made up of 15 amino acids. Germline values: CDR1 SGHAT, CDR2 FQNNGV. V trimming: 5 bases; J trimming: 7 bases; junction bases outside the gene matches: 9.